This T cell receptor (beta chain) is drawn from a study of T cells expressing NK-cell markers. Study as a whole: Sorted CD3+CD56+NKG2C+, CD3+CD56+NKG2C- and CD3+CD56-NKG2C+ T-cell subsets were beta-chain profiled. Seven HCMV-seropositive donors and one seronegative donor made up the eight sequenced donors. Study observations and caveats: No clear determination of HCMV specificity was made for expanded NKG2C+ T cell clones. One observes that, in several donors, these clonotypes were also the leading ones within the CD3+CD56-NKG2C+ fraction.

As concerns this clonotype: Its antigen is unidentified.

CDR1 and CDR2 (germline): GTSNPN, SVGIG (reference sequence). The CDR3 has 12 amino acids. For each CDR3 protein, TCRdb gives one entry from its re-call of the 5' RACE reads, without DNA. The sample yields about 150,000 distinct CDR3 sequences, of which the top ten take up approximately 35%. Sequencing input: blood T cells: a sorted CD56 or NKG2C T cell subset, CD4+ or CD8+ T cells, or bulk PBMC T cells (not recorded which). V usage is TRBV30 and J usage is TRBJ2-5; the TRBD1 assignment by TCRdb is unverifiable without DNA. The receptor's source is a woman aged 45 to 65 in good health. The CDR3 region is CAWGGVEETQYF.